One sample yielded the 3 T cell receptor beta chains listed below, sequenced in a study of regulatory T cells in long-lasting Graves disease. Specified time point: newly diagnosed GD, antithyroid drugs for less than 3 months. Preparation of the TCR library used RNA extracted from PBMCs. Relying on iRepertoire HTBI primers and Arm-PCR of CDR3 regions, the team built TCR beta libraries. In TCRdb, the multiplex PCR reads were re-called with MiXCR into one record per CDR3 protein. The data contain about 540,000 distinct CDR3 sequences, approximately 15% of them seen just once; the ten biggest clones take up roughly a tenth. This sample was shared with a second study, whose subject was T cells in Graves' hyperthyroidism and ophthalmopathy.

The sample here was peripheral blood mononuclear cells (PBMCs), taken at new diagnosis, from a patient treated with antithyroid drugs. The receptor source for this set is a man aged 25-45 years with Graves disease.

In this sample, this clonotype turned up a few times. CDR3 sequence (DNA): TGTGCCAGCACCCTTCAAACTAGCGGGATCGGTGAGCAGTACTTC. This translates into CASTLQTSGIGEQYF. V gene TRBV7-2 combines with J gene TRBJ2-7; 10 bases map to TRBD2. With V trimmed by 7 bases and J by 7 bases, 13 bases remained unmatched. Germline values: CDR1 SGHTA, CDR2 FQGNSA. The CDR3 has 15 residues.

Concerning this clonotype: This clone may be a read error of a much larger clone one base away. J is TRBJ2-1 and V is TRBV28; weak D call: TRBD1 (6 bases). Germline V gene lookup returns CDR1 MDHEN and CDR2 SYDVKM. This CDR3 has 17 amino acids. The CDR3 here is CASSFPRGRGLYNEQSF. The CDR3 DNA is TGTGCCAGCAGTTTCCCTAGGGGCAGGGGCCTCTACAATGAGCAGTCCTTC. The whole variable domain, filled in from reference TRBV28 and TRBJ2-1, reads DVKVTQSSRYLVKRTGEKVFLECVQDMDHENMFWYRQDPGLGLRLIYFSYDVKMKEKGDIPEGYSVSREKKERFSLILESASTNQTSMYLCASSFPRGRGLYNEQSFGPGTRLTVL.

This chain uses TRBV18 with TRBJ2-1; 12 bases are shared with TRBD2. Germline V lookup: CDR1 KGHSH, CDR2 LQKENI. The V gene end was trimmed by 0 bases and the J gene end by 5 bases; junction bases not matched to a gene: 2. The CDR3 is made up of 16 amino acids. In DNA, the CDR3 is TGTGCCAGCTCACCACCAGGACTAGCGGGGAACAATGAGCAGTTCTTC. Translation: CASSPPGLAGNNEQFF.